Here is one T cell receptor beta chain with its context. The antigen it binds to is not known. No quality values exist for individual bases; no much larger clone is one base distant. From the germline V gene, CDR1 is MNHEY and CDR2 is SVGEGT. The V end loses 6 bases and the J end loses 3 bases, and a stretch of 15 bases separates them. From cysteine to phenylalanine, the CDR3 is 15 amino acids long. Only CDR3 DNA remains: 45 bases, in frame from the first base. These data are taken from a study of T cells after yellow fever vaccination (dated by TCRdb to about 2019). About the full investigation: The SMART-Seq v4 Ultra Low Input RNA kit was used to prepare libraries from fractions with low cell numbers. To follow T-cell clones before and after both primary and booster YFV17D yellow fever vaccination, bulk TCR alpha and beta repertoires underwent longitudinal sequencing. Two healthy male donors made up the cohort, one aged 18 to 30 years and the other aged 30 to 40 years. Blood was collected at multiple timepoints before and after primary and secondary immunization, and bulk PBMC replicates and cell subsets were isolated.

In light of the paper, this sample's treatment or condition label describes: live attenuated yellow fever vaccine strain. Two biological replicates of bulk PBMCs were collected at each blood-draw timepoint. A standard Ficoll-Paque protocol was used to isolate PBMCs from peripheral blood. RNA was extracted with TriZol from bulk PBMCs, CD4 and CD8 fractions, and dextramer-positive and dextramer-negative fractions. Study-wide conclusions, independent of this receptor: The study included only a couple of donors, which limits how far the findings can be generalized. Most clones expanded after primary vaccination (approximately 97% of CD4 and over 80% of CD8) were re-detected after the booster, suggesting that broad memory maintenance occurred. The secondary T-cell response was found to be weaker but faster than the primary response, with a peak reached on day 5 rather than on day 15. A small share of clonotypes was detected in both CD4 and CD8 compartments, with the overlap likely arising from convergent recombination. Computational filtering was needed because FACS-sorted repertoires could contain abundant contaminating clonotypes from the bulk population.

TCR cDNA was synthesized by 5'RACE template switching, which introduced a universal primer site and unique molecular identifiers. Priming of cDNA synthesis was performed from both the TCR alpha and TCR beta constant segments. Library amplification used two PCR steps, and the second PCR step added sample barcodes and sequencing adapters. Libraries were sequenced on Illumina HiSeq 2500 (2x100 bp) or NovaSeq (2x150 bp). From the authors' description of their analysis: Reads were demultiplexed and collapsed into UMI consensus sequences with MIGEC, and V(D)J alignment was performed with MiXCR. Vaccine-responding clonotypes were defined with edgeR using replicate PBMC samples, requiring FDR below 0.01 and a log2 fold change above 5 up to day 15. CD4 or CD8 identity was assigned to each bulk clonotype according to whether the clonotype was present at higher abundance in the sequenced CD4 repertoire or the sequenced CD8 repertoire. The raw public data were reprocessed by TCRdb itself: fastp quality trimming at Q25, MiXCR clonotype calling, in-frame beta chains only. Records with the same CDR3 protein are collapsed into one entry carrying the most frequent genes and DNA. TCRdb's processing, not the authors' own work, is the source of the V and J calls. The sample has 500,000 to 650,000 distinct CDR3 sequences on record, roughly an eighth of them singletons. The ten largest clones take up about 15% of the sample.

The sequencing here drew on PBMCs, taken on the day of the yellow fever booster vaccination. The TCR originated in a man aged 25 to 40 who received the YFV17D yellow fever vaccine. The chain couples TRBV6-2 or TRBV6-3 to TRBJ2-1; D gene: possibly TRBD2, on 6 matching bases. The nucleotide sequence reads TGTGCCAGCAGAAGGGCCGGGACTGGCTACAATGAGCAGTTCTTC. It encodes CASRRAGTGYNEQFF.